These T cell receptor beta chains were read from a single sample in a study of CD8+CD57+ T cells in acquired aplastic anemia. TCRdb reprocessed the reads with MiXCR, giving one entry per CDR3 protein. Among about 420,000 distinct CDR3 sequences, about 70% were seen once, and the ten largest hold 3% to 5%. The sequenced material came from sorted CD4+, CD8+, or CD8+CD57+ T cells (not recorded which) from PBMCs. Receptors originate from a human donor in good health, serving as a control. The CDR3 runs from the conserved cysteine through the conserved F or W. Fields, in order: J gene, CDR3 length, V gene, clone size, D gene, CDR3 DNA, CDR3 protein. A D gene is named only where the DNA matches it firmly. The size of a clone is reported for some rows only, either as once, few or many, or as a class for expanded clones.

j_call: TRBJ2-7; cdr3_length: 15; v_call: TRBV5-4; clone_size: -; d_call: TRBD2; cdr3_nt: TGTGCCAGCAGCACAGGGACTAGCGGCTCCTACGAGCAGTACTTC; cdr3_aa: CASSTGTSGSYEQYF
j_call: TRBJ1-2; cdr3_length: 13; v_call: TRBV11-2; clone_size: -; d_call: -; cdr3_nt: TGTGCCAGCAGCTTACAGAGACCCTATGGCTACACCTTC; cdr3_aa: CASSLQRPYGYTF
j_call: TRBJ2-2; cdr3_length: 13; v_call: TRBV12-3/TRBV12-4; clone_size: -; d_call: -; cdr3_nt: TGTGCCAGCAGTCTGGAACAACCCGGGGAGCTGTTTTTT; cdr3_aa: CASSLEQPGELFF
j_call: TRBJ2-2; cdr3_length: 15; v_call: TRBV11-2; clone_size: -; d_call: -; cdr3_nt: TGTGCCAGCAGCCCTGGGCTGGCGGTCACCGGGGAGCTGTTTTTT; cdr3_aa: CASSPGLAVTGELFF
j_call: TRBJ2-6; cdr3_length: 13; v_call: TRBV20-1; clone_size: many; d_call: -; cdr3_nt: TGCAGTGCTAGATTGCAAGGGGCCAACGTCCTGACTTTC; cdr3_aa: CSARLQGANVLTF
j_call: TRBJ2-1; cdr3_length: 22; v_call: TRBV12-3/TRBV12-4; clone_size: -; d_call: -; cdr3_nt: -; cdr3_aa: CASSFYICSATRSGGADNEQFF
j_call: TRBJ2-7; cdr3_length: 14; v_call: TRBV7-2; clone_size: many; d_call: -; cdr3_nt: TGTGCCAGCAGCTTAGTAGCGGCCTCCTACGAGCAGTACTTC; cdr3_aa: CASSLVAASYEQYF
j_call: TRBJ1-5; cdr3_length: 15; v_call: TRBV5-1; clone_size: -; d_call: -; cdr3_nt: TGCGCCAGCAGAGACGTTGGGACATACCTTCAGCCCCAGCATTTT; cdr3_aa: CASRDVGTYLQPQHF
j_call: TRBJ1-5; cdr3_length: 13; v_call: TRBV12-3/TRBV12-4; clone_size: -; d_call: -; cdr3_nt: TGTGCCAGCAGTTTGATCGGTGGTCAGCCCCAGCATTTT; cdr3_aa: CASSLIGGQPQHF
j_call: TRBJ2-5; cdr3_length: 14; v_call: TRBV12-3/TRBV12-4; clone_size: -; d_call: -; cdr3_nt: TGTGCCAGCAGTTCGGACTTGCTCCAAGAGACCCAGTACTTC; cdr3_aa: CASSSDLLQETQYF
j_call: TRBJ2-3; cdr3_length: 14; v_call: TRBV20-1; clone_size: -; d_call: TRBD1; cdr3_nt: TGCAGTGCTAGGGACGGAACAGGGGATGGGGCGCAGTATTTT; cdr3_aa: CSARDGTGDGAQYF
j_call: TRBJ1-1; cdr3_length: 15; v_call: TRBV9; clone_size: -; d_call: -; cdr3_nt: TGTGCCAGCAGCGTAGCTGGGACAACTAGTAATGAAGCTTTCTTT; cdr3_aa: CASSVAGTTSNEAFF
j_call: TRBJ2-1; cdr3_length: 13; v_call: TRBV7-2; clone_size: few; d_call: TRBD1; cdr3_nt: TGTGCCTGTAGCCGACAGGGCAGGGATGAGCAGTTCTTC; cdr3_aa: CACSRQGRDEQFF
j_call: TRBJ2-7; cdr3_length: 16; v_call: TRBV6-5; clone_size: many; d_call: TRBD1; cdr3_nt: TGTGCCAGCAGTACTCCGCCCGGGACAGGGGCCAACGAGCAGTACTTC; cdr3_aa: CASSTPPGTGANEQYF
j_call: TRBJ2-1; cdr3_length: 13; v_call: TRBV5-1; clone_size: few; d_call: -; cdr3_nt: TGCGCCAGCAGCCTACAGGGTAGCGATGAGCAGTTCTTC; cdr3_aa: CASSLQGSDEQFF
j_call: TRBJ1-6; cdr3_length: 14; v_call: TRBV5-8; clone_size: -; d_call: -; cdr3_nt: TGTGCCAGCAGCTGGGGGACCATTGATTCACCCCTCCACTTT; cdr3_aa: CASSWGTIDSPLHF
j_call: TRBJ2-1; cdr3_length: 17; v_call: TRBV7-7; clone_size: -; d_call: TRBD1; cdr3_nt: TGTGCCAGCAGCCCGATCCCGAGGACAGGGGGAGGCAATGAGCAGTTCTTC; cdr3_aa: CASSPIPRTGGGNEQFF
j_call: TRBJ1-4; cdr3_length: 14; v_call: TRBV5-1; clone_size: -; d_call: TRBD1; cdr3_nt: TGCGCCAGCAGCTTGGCAGGGGGCGCTGAAAAACTGTTTTTT; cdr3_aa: CASSLAGGAEKLFF
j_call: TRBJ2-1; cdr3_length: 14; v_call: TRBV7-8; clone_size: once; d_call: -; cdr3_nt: TGTGCCAGCAGTGGGAGGCGCACCCCGAAGCAGCAGTTCTTC; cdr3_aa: CASSGRRTPKQQFF
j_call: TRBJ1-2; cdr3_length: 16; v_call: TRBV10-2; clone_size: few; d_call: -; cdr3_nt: TGCGCCAGCAGCCAAGATCAAGACAGGTATAACTATGGCTACACCTTC; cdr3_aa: CASSQDQDRYNYGYTF
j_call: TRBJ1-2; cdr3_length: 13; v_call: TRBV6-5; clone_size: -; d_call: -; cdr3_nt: TGTGCCAGCAGTCGGGGCGCGGGCTATGGCTACACCTTC; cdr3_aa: CASSRGAGYGYTF
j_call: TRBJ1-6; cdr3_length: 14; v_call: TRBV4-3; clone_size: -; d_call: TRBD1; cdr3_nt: TGCGCCAGCAGTAGGACAGGGACGGTATCACCCCTCCACTTT; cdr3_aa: CASSRTGTVSPLHF
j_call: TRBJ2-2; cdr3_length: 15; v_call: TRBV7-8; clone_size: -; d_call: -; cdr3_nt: TGTGCCAGCAGCTTAGAAACGGAATACGAGCAGTACTTCTTTTTT; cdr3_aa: CASSLETEYEQYFFF
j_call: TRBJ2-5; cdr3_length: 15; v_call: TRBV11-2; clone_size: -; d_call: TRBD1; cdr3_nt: TGTGCCAGCAGCTTAGATGGACAGGTCCGGGAGACCCAGTACTTC; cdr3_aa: CASSLDGQVRETQYF
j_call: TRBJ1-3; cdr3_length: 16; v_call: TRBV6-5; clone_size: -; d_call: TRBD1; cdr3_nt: TGTGCCAGCAGGACGCCTACAGGGGGCTACGAGGTAACCATATATTTT; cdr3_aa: CASRTPTGGYEVTIYF
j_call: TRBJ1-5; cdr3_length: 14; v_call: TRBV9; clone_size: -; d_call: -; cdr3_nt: TGTGCCAGCAGGGTCGACCAGCGGGGGCAGCCCCGAGATTTT; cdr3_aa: CASRVDQRGQPRDF